Listed below are T cell receptor beta chains from one sample, sequenced in a study of shared clonotypes between healthy human individuals. Libraries were prepared by immunoSEQ multiplex PCR; TCRdb keeps only in-frame clonotypes and omits some of them. The repertoire has about 960,000 clones, 76% of them found once; the top ten carry approximately 1.5%. Sequencing was done on a sample of memory CD4+ T cells sorted from blood. The receptors come from a man between 18 and 29 years old in good health. CDR3s include the opening cysteine and the closing phenylalanine or tryptophan. D genes are given only for firm matches. Clone size appears in some rows only: once, few, many, or a class for an expanded clone.

v_gene,j_gene,d_gene,abundance,CDR3nt,CDR3aa
TRBV7-9,TRBJ1-2,.,.,TGTGCCAGCAGCTTAGATCGCGGGTTTTCCTATGGCTACACCTTC,CASSLDRGFSYGYTF
TRBV6-5,TRBJ2-1,.,few,TGTGCCAGCAGTTTCTTTAATGAGCAGTTCTTC,CASSFFNEQFF
TRBV5-6,TRBJ1-2,TRBD1,.,TGTGCCAGCAGCTTGACCACAGGGGGCCGGGGCTATGGCTACACCTTC,CASSLTTGGRGYGYTF
TRBV4-1,TRBJ2-7,.,many,TGCGCCAGCAGCCTGGCGGGGCGAAGTAACTACGAGCAGTACTTC,CASSLAGRSNYEQYF
TRBV4-1,TRBJ2-7,.,.,TGCGCCAGCAGCCAAGAATCTGTCGCCCAGGGGTACGAGCAGTACTTC,CASSQESVAQGYEQYF
TRBV6-5,TRBJ1-1,.,once,TGTGCCAGCACTGGCCAGGCGGGCACTGAAGCTTTCTTT,CASTGQAGTEAFF
TRBV19,TRBJ2-7,.,once,TGTGCCAGTAGTATACAGGGCTCCTACGAGCAGTACTTC,CASSIQGSYEQYF
TRBV2,TRBJ2-6,.,few,TGTGCCAGCAGTGAGTCTCAAAACTCTGGGGCCAACGTCCTGACTTTC,CASSESQNSGANVLTF
TRBV7-2,TRBJ2-7,.,few,TGTGCCAGCAGCCCCGGCAGGTTCGGGTACGAGCAGTACTTC,CASSPGRFGYEQYF
TRBV28,TRBJ1-2,.,once,TGTGCCAGCAGTTTGTTTCAGGTGGCGGGCTACACCTTC,CASSLFQVAGYTF
TRBV9,TRBJ2-5,TRBD2,.,TGTGCCAGCAGCGTAGCTGGCGGGGGGCCCCAAGAGACCCAGTACTTC,CASSVAGGGPQETQYF
TRBV7-9,TRBJ2-3,.,.,TGTGCCAGCAGCCCGAGGACAGAAAGAGTCACAGATACGCAGTATTTT,CASSPRTERVTDTQYF
TRBV6-5,TRBJ1-6,.,.,TGTGCCAGCACCTCCTCCGTTGGTTCACCCCTCCACTTT,CASTSSVGSPLHF
TRBV13,TRBJ1-1,TRBD1,.,TGTGCCAGCAGCCCACGGACCTTGGTCAGGGGGCGGAGAACTGAAGCTTTCTTT,CASSPRTLVRGRRTEAFF
TRBV11-2,TRBJ1-5,.,many,TGTGCCAGCAGCCTAAGGTTCGGGGGAAGAGAGCCCCAGCATTTT,CASSLRFGGREPQHF
TRBV18,TRBJ2-3,.,once,TGTGCCAGCTCACCCCTGCTAGCTCCCACAGATACGCAGTATTTT,CASSPLLAPTDTQYF
TRBV11-2,TRBJ1-5,.,.,TGTGCCAGCAGCTTAGCCGGGCAGGGCTATCAGCCCCAGCATTTT,CASSLAGQGYQPQHF
TRBV6-6,TRBJ2-7,.,.,TGTGCCAGCAGTTACTCGATCCAGGGGAGCGAGCAGTACTTC,CASSYSIQGSEQYF
TRBV7-2,TRBJ1-6,.,.,TGTGCCAGCAGCAGACCGGCCCCAACCAGGATTTCACCCCTCCACTTT,CASSRPAPTRISPLHF
TRBV4-2,TRBJ1-2,.,many,TGTGCCAGCAGCCAAGAACCAGGGTCTAACTATGGCTACACCTTC,CASSQEPGSNYGYTF
TRBV6-5,TRBJ1-1,.,.,TGTGCCAGCAGGGGGCAAGGGGACACTGAAGCTTTCTTT,CASRGQGDTEAFF
TRBV18,TRBJ1-5,.,.,TGTGCCAGCTCACCACGTCCACCAGATAGCAATCAGCCCCAGCATTTT,CASSPRPPDSNQPQHF
TRBV6-1,TRBJ1-1,.,.,TGTGCCAGCAGTGAAGCGCGGCGGACTGAAGCTTTCTTT,CASSEARRTEAFF
TRBV2,TRBJ1-2,.,few,TGTGCCAGCAGGGAGACAACGGCAGTCTATGGCTACACCTTC,CASRETTAVYGYTF
TRBV7-2,TRBJ1-3,.,.,TGTGCCAGCAGCTTGCTGGGAGGCAGTTCCGGGAGGGGAAACACCATATATTTT,CASSLLGGSSGRGNTIYF
TRBV27,TRBJ2-3,TRBD2,.,TGTGCCAGCAGTTCGGGACTAGCGGGCACAGATACGCAGTATTTT,CASSSGLAGTDTQYF
TRBV5-1,TRBJ2-1,.,.,TGCGCCAGCAGCTTGGAGGCCTACTTGGGCTACAATGAGCAGTTCTTC,CASSLEAYLGYNEQFF
TRBV5-1,TRBJ1-2,.,.,TGCGCCAGCAGTGACACTAGCTATGGCTACACCTTC,CASSDTSYGYTF
TRBV27,TRBJ2-5,.,.,TGTGCCAGCAGTTTTGGGGGTGGTACTGAGACCCAGTACTTC,CASSFGGGTETQYF
TRBV29-1,TRBJ2-5,TRBD2,.,TGCAGCGTTGACTCGAGACTAGCGGGGGGTAAAAACCACCAAGAGACCCAGTACTTC,CSVDSRLAGGKNHQETQYF
TRBV5-1,TRBJ2-3,.,.,TGCGCCAGCAGATTTACTTTCATTGGCACAGATACGCAGTATTTT,CASRFTFIGTDTQYF
TRBV2,TRBJ1-4,.,.,TGTGCCAGCAGAAGGGACGGTGCAACTAATGAAAAACTGTTTTTT,CASRRDGATNEKLFF
TRBV11-2,TRBJ2-7,.,.,TGTGCCAGCAGCTTAGAGAGGGGTACCTACGAGCAGTACTTC,CASSLERGTYEQYF
TRBV7-9,TRBJ1-4,TRBD1,.,TGTGCCAGCAGCTTAGGGGCAGGGGGAAAACTGTTTTTT,CASSLGAGGKLFF
TRBV12-2,TRBJ2-7,.,.,TGTGCAAGTCGCCCTGACCGGGACGCTTACGAGCAGTACTTC,CASRPDRDAYEQYF
TRBV7-9,TRBJ1-6,TRBD1,.,TGTGCCAGCAGCTTAGAGGGGGGACAGGGAGGCAATTCACCCCTCCACTTT,CASSLEGGQGGNSPLHF
TRBV5-1,TRBJ2-2,.,once,TGCGCCAGCAGCTTGGGTGGGACTGCTAACACCGGGGAGCTGTTTTTT,CASSLGGTANTGELFF
TRBV4-1,TRBJ1-5,.,.,TGCGCCAGCAGCCAAGAAGGGCGGGGGAATCAGCCCCAGCATTTT,CASSQEGRGNQPQHF
TRBV10-2,TRBJ2-7,TRBD2,.,TGCGCCAGCAGTGTTCGACTAGCGGGAGGCTACGAGCAGTACTTC,CASSVRLAGGYEQYF
TRBV28,TRBJ1-1,.,.,TGTGCCAGCGGGACGGTGGGGGGGTTTGTGAACACTGAAGCTTTCTTT,CASGTVGGFVNTEAFF
TRBV11-2,TRBJ2-3,.,.,TGTGCCAGCAGCTTATTATCAGATACGCAGTATTTT,CASSLLSDTQYF
TRBV9,TRBJ2-5,TRBD2,.,TGTGCCAGCAGCCCAGGGACTAGCGGGGGCAACCAAGAGACCCAGTACTTC,CASSPGTSGGNQETQYF
TRBV11-2,TRBJ1-3,.,.,TGTGCCAGCAGCTACACAGATTCTGGAAACACCATATATTTT,CASSYTDSGNTIYF
TRBV18,TRBJ2-5,.,few,TGTGCCAGCTCGGGGGGAGTTCAAGAGACCCAGTACTTC,CASSGGVQETQYF
TRBV30,TRBJ2-7,.,.,TGTGCCTGGAGTCCCGGAAGGGGGGTTCTAGTTGGGCAGTACTTC,CAWSPGRGVLVGQYF